Listed below are T cell receptor beta chains from one sample, sequenced in a study of blood T cell repertoires in COVID-19. TCRdb keeps only in-frame clones here, not all; method: immunoSEQ multiplex PCR. The sample shows under 150,000 clones, roughly 79% of them seen only once. Sequencing was done on a sample of peripheral blood. The receptors derive from a woman aged 60-70 years with active or convalescent COVID-19. Each CDR3 is given with its conserved first and last residue. The D gene is left open where the match is weak. Clone sizes are given selectively: once, few, many, or a class where the clone is expanded.

15 TRBJ2-5 - - TRBV11-2 TGTGCCAGCAGCTTAGATCTCGGGGGTGGGGAGACCCAGTACTTC CASSLDLGGGETQYF
13 TRBJ1-2 - - TRBV28 TGTGCCAGCAGTTTATCGGGGGGCTATGGCTACACCTTC CASSLSGGYGYTF
14 TRBJ1-2 - TRBD1 TRBV7-8 TGTGCCAGCAGCTACCGGGACAGAAACTATGGCTACACCTTC CASSYRDRNYGYTF
13 TRBJ1-2 - - TRBV12-3/TRBV12-4 TGTGCCAGCAGTTTTTTAGCAAACTATGACTACACCTTC CASSFLANYDYTF
17 TRBJ1-1 - TRBD1 TRBV3-1/TRBV3-2 TGTGCCAGCAGCCAAGGCAGCCCGGGACAGGTGAACACTGAAGCTTTCTTT CASSQGSPGQVNTEAFF
12 TRBJ2-1 - - TRBV9 TGTGCCAGCAGCGGCAACGGCAATGAGCAGTTCTTC CASSGNGNEQFF
13 TRBJ1-3 - - TRBV6-5 TGTGCCAGCAGTAGAGTGGATCGGAGCGCCATATATTTT CASSRVDRSAIYF
13 TRBJ1-4 - TRBD1 TRBV29-1 TGCAGCACCCTGGACAGGGGGAAGGAAAAACTGTTTTTT CSTLDRGKEKLFF
14 TRBJ2-7 few - TRBV6-6 TGTGCCAGCAGTTACTCTGACACCCACTACGAGCAGTACTTC CASSYSDTHYEQYF
15 TRBJ1-2 - - TRBV5-6 TGTGCCAGCAGCTTGCCGCGACAGAGTCGATATGGCTACACCTTC CASSLPRQSRYGYTF
15 TRBJ1-6 few - TRBV2 TGTGCCAGCAGTGCGGACTCGACGGGTGATTCACCCCTCCACTTT CASSADSTGDSPLHF
14 TRBJ2-3 - - TRBV7-7 TGTGCTAGCAGCCTTGACTATCGCACAGATACGCAGTATTTT CASSLDYRTDTQYF
14 TRBJ1-1 - TRBD1 TRBV5-6 TGTGCCAGCAGCCGGGGACAGGGGCGAACTGAAGCTTTCTTT CASSRGQGRTEAFF
12 TRBJ1-2 - TRBD1 TRBV10-3 TGTGCCATCGGGGACAGGGGGCTAGGCTACACCTTC CAIGDRGLGYTF
15 TRBJ2-3 - TRBD2 TRBV4-3 TGCGCCAGCAGCCGACTAGCGGGAGAAGGAGATACGCAGTATTTT CASSRLAGEGDTQYF
17 TRBJ1-2 - TRBD1 TRBV6-2/TRBV6-3 TGTGCCAGCAGTCTCACCGGGACAGCCTCTATAATCCATGGCTACACCTTC CASSLTGTASIIHGYTF
15 TRBJ1-2 - - TRBV21-1 TGTGCCAGCAGCGGACACAGGGGCCCCCACTATGGCTACACCTTC CASSGHRGPHYGYTF
16 TRBJ1-2 once - TRBV9 TGTGCCAGCAGCCGGGCTCAGGGGCTAATATTTTATGGCTACACCTTC CASSRAQGLIFYGYTF
14 TRBJ1-4 - TRBD1 TRBV2 TGTGCCAGCAGCTACAGGGGTGAGGGTGAAAAACTGTTTTTT CASSYRGEGEKLFF
17 TRBJ2-3 - TRBD2 TRBV5-1 TGCGCCAGCAGCTTGGGGACTAGCCCAAACCCCACAGATACGCAGTATTTT CASSLGTSPNPTDTQYF
15 TRBJ2-3 - - TRBV29-1 TGCAGCGTGCTACACCTAGCGTCAGGCACAGATACGCAGTATTTT CSVLHLASGTDTQYF
14 TRBJ2-5 - - TRBV5-4 TGTGCCAGCAGCTTGGATCAGGGTAGGGAGACCCAGTACTTC CASSLDQGRETQYF
15 TRBJ1-6 - - TRBV7-6 TGTGCCAGCAGCTTAGCGATGGACAGAGGGTCACCCCTCCACTTT CASSLAMDRGSPLHF
14 TRBJ2-1 - TRBD2 TRBV6-5 TGTGCCAGCAGTTCTGGACTAGTCTCCAATGAGCAGTTCTTC CASSSGLVSNEQFF
14 TRBJ2-1 - - TRBV7-3 TGTGCCAGCAGCCTAACTAATCCAGTTGATGAGCAGTTCTTC CASSLTNPVDEQFF
15 TRBJ2-3 - TRBD1 TRBV14 TGTGCCAGCAGCCAAGACAGGGGGTGGACAGATACGCAGTATTTT CASSQDRGWTDTQYF
17 TRBJ1-1 - TRBD1 TRBV19 TGTGCCAGTAGTAACAGGGGTTCGCCTCCGGGGAACACTGAAGCTTTCTTT CASSNRGSPPGNTEAFF
14 TRBJ1-1 - TRBD1 TRBV6-5 TGTGCCAGCAATAAAAGACAGGGATACACTGAAGCTTTCTTT CASNKRQGYTEAFF